This entry describes one T cell receptor beta chain. This sample stems from a study of blood T cell repertoires in COVID-19. Study details: Spain, Italy and the United States supplied samples that represented acute and convalescent COVID-19. PBMCs, B-cell-depleted T cells, or T cells were the source of the cDNA or gDNA that made up the material.

Per the germline V gene, CDR1 is KGHSH and CDR2 is LQKENI. Between the trimmed V and J ends, which lost 2 bases and 7 bases, there was a span of 17 bases. The CDR3 is made up of 16 amino acids. In the authors' methods: Estimation of nucleated cell counts was performed using reference gene primer amplification. Here immunoSEQ multiplex PCR was the method, and the copy in TCRdb shows in-frame clones only, minus some. That table furnishes V, J and clone size, whereas the DNA furnished D and trimming. The data show approximately 140,000 clones, more than 75% seen once. This TCR was sampled from a human donor with acute or convalescent COVID-19. The donor label of this sample is uncertain. Sequencing was carried out using peripheral blood. The genes are TRBV18 and TRBJ1-4, with a weak D call TRBD1 (5 bases). The CDR3 sequence: CASSPSGRGDGEKLFF. Here the CDR3 DNA reads TGTGCCAGCTCACCAAGCGGGAGGGGCGATGGTGAAAAACTGTTTTTT.